Described below is a single T cell receptor (beta chain) sequence and its context. The antigen remains undetermined. A CD45RO-CCR7+CD27+CD95- profile was what naive CD8+ T cells displayed. With UMI labels, 5' RACE was used to prepare the TRB cDNA libraries. TCRdb re-called the 5' RACE reads and catalogs CDR3 proteins one per entry, DNA excluded. Here the sample table reports about 130,000 distinct CDR3 sequences. This sample was taken from a study of CXCR3-negative and CXCR3-positive naive CD8 T cells. Study observations and caveats: Whereas both naive subsets had comparably high diversity, memory CD8+ cells had much lower diversity. CD5 surface expression was similar among naive subsets, and TCR strength was estimated by inference from TRB CDR3 properties.

This CDR3 region has 14 residues. Germline V gene lookup returns CDR1 SGHTA and CDR2 FQGNSA. Sequenced sample: naive CXCR3- CD8+ T cells from blood. The subset was: CD45RO-CCR7+CD27+CD95- naive CD8+ T cells lacking CXCR3 (TNR3-). The chain recombines TRBV7-2 with TRBJ2-1; TCRdb reports TRBD1, a call that lacks DNA to check it against. This TCR was recovered from a human donor in good health. Some clones in this sample may be carry-over from other donors' samples. The CDR3 reads CASILTGLHNEQFF.